This T cell receptor beta chain comes out of a study of Ad26.COV2.S vaccination and SARS-CoV-2 variants. On the study more broadly: Once, or twice with 56 days between doses, Ad26.COV2.S was given intramuscularly. General observations from the study: There was a possibility that the TCR breadth and depth analyses underestimated total T cell responses. Vaccinees displayed broader spike-specific TCR repertoires than placebo recipients. Responses of spike-specific T cells (both CD8+ and CD4+) reportedly showed substantial breadth after vaccination.

Trimming took 3 bases from V and 7 from J, leaving 18 bases between them. CDR3 length: 15 residues. CDR1 is DFQATT, CDR2 SNEGSKA, per germline (reference sequence). Profiled with immunoSEQ multiplex PCR; TCRdb holds only in-frame clones, not every one. The sample comprises hundreds of thousands of clones, roughly 91% of which are singletons, and roughly 3.2% rests with the top ten. Treatment indicated: around 19 received Ad26.COV2.S at low or high dose, single or two shots; roughly five received placebo; per-sample allocation not given. Collection of the samples took place on day 63 after the first injection of vaccine or placebo. This clone appeared a few times. Its antigen is unknown.

This sequence originates from a person between 18 and 65 years old who received the Ad26.COV2.S COVID-19 vaccine or a placebo. The sample here was peripheral blood, taken in a trial of Ad26.COV2.S vaccine versus placebo. The chain uses TRBV20-1 and TRBJ1-4, with D perhaps matching TRBD1 (6 bases). The CDR3 spells CSASTAGGAGEKLFF. CDR3 in DNA: TGCAGTGCTAGTACAGCGGGGGGGGCTGGTGAAAAACTGTTTTTT.